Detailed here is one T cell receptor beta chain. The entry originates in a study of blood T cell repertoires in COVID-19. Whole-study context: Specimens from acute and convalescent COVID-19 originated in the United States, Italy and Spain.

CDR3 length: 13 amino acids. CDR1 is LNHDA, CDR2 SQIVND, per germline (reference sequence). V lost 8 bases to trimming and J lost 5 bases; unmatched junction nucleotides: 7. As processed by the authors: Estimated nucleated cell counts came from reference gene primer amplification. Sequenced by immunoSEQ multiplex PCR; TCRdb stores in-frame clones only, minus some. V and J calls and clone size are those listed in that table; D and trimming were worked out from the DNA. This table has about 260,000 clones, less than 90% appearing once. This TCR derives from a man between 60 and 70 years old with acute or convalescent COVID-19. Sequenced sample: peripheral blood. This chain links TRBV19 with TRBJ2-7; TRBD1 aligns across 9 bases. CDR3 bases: TGTGCCAGTCGAGGGACAGGGCGCGACGAGCAGTACTTC. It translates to CASRGTGRDEQYF.